These T cell receptor beta chains were read from a single sample in a study of response to subunit inactivated influenza vaccine. Via MiXCR, TCRdb re-called the RT-PCR reads, giving one row per CDR3 protein. The sample has about half a million distinct CDR3 sequences; approximately 7.6% are singletons. Specimen: PBMCs from blood, collected less than 30 months after vaccination. The receptors were sampled from a man between 50 and 69 years old who received an inactivated influenza vaccine. Each CDR3 is given with its conserved first and last residue. D genes are given only for firm matches. For some rows the clone size is stated as once, few or many, or as a class when expanded; others skip it.

J gene | clone size | D gene | V gene | CDR3 DNA | CDR3 protein
TRBJ2-5 | NA | TRBD2 | TRBV6-2/TRBV6-3 | TGTGCCAGCAGTCTCTACCGGAGCGGGATAAAAGAGACCCAGTACTTC | CASSLYRSGIKETQYF
TRBJ2-1 | NA | TRBD2 | TRBV7-9 | TGTGCCAGCAGCCTACTAGCGGGGGCAGGTGAGCAGTTCTTC | CASSLLAGAGEQFF
TRBJ1-4 | NA | TRBD1 | TRBV12-3/TRBV12-4 | TGTGCCAGCAGTTTTCAGGGGGCAGGTGAAAAACTGTTTTTT | CASSFQGAGEKLFF
TRBJ2-7 | NA | TRBD1 | TRBV5-1 | TGCGCCAGCAGCAAATCCGGGACAGGGGCCTACGAGCAGTACTTC | CASSKSGTGAYEQYF
TRBJ1-2 | NA | NA | TRBV10-3 | TGTGCCATCAGTCAGACATACTATGGCTACACCTTC | CAISQTYYGYTF
TRBJ2-5 | few | NA | TRBV29-1 | TGCAGCGTTGAAGACCCCGGTATCCCCCTAGTAGCGAAGACCCAGTACTTC | CSVEDPGIPLVAKTQYF
TRBJ2-2 | many | TRBD2 | TRBV5-1 | TGCGCCAGCAGCTCCGGACTAGCGGGAGAAGCTGGGGAGCTGTTTTTT | CASSSGLAGEAGELFF
TRBJ2-1 | few | NA | TRBV18 | TGTGCCAGCTCACCACCGATGGGGGGCTACTACAATGAGCAGTTCTTC | CASSPPMGGYYNEQFF
TRBJ2-3 | many | TRBD1 | TRBV7-3 | TGTGCCAGCAGCCCTGGGACAGGGTGGGCCACAGATACGCAGTATTTT | CASSPGTGWATDTQYF
TRBJ1-1 | many | NA | TRBV5-5 | TGTGCCAGCAGCTTTGGGTTGGAGGGAACCACTGAAGCTTTCTTT | CASSFGLEGTTEAFF
TRBJ1-4 | many | NA | TRBV12-3/TRBV12-4 | TGTGCCAGCAGAGGGCCAAATCCGGGGATTAGGTCTGAAAAACTGTTTTTT | CASRGPNPGIRSEKLFF
TRBJ1-1 | NA | TRBD1 | TRBV29-1 | TGCAGCGGACGACAGGGGAGGACTGAAGCTTTCTTT | CSGRQGRTEAFF
TRBJ1-5 | NA | NA | TRBV20-1 | TGCAGTGCTAGAGATGGGGGAACGGGAAGGCAGCCCCAGCATTTT | CSARDGGTGRQPQHF
TRBJ1-5 | many | NA | TRBV12-3/TRBV12-4 | TGTGCCAGCAGCAAACAGGGTATCCCTCAGCCCCAGCATTTT | CASSKQGIPQPQHF
TRBJ2-3 | NA | NA | TRBV19 | TGTGCCAGTAGTATAGCCAGCACAGATACGCAGTATTTT | CASSIASTDTQYF
TRBJ2-1 | once | NA | TRBV20-1 | TGCAGAGCTAGAGGGCGGGTCCGTTACAATGAGCAGTTCTTC | CRARGRVRYNEQFF
TRBJ2-1 | NA | NA | TRBV12-3/TRBV12-4 | TGTGCCAGCAGTTTGAGGTACGCGAACAATGAGCAGTTCTTC | CASSLRYANNEQFF